This T cell receptor (beta chain) comes out of a study of T-cell memory formation after mild COVID-19. TCRdb re-called the 5' RACE reads with MiXCR, one entry per CDR3 protein. The data hold roughly 130,000 distinct CDR3 sequences, with 5% to 6.5% observed a single time. The length of the CDR3 is 15 residues. Germline lookup yields CDR1 MNHNY and CDR2 SVGAGI (reference sequence). V lost 7 bases to trimming and J lost 1 base; unmatched junction nucleotides: 8. This sequence was found in an adult woman who had mild COVID-19 (a few samples of this study predate the infection). Cell type and time point are not known. Specimen: PBMCs or a T cell subset sorted from them (not recorded which). The chain is built from TRBV6-6 and TRBJ1-1; 8 bases agree with TRBD1. CDR3: CASTRTGQENTEAFF. DNA for the CDR3: TGTGCCAGCACCAGGACGGGACAGGAGAACACTGAAGCTTTCTTT.